The sequence of this T cell receptor beta chain was determined in a study of cytomegalovirus exposure and HLA in healthy donors. The CDR3 totals 18 residues. 13 Jbeta primers and 60 Vbeta primers were used for the PCR. TCRdb's copy holds only in-frame clones and misses some; the assay was immunoSEQ multiplex PCR. The table records 200,000 to 250,000 clones, 75% to 90% of them present only once. The clonotype was recovered from a boy between 2 and 10 years old in good health and CMV-seronegative. Sequencing used PBMCs. V gene TRBV21-1 combines with J gene TRBJ2-6; the table's D gene call, TRBD1, was not cross checked with the DNA. TRBV21-1 is classified as a pseudogene. CDR3 region: CASSKATVDHSGANVLTF. In DNA, the CDR3 is TGTGCCAGCAGCAAGGCAACAGTTGACCACTCTGGGGCCAACGTCCTGACTTTC.